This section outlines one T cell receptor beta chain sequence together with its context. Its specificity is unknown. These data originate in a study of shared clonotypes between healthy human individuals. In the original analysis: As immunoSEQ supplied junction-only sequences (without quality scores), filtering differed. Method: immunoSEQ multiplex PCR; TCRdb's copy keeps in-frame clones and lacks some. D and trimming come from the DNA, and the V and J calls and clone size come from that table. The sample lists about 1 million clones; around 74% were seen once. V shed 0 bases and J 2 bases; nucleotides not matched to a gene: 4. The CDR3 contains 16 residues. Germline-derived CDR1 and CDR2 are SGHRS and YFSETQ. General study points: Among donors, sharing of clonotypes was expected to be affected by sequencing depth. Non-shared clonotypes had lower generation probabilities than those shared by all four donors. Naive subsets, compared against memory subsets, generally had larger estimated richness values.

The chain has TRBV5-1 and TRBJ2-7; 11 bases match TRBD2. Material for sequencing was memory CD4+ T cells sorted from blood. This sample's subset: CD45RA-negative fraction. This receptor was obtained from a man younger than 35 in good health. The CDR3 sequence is CASSLASGGSPYEQYF. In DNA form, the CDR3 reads TGCGCCAGCAGCTTGGCTAGCGGGGGGTCGCCCTACGAGCAGTACTTC.